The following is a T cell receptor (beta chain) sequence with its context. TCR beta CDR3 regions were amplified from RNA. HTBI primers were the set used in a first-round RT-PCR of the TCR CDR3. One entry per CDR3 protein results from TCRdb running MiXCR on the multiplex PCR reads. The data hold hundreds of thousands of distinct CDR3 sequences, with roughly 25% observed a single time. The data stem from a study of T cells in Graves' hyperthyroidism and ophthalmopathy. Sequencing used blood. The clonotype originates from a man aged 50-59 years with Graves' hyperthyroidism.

DNA of the CDR3: TGCGCCAGCAGACAGGGACAGAACTATGGCTACACCTTC. Residues: CASRQGQNYGYTF. This chain links TRBV5-1 with TRBJ1-2; 7 bases line up with TRBD1. V was pared by 5 bases and J by 2 bases, with 3 bases of the junction left unmatched. Germline lookup yields CDR1 SGHRS and CDR2 YFSETQ. This CDR3 is 13 amino acids long.